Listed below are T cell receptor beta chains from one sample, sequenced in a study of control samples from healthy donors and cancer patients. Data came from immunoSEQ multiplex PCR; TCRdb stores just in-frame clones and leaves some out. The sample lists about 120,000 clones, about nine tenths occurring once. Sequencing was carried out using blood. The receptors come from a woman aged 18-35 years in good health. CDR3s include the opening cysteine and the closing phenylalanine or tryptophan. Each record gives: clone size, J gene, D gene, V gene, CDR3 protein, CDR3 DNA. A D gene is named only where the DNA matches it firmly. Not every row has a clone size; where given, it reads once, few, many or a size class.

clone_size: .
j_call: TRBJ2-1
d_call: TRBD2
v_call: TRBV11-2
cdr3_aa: CASTLRRGRAYNEQFF
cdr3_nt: TGTGCCAGCACCCTTCGGCGCGGGAGGGCTTACAATGAGCAGTTCTTC

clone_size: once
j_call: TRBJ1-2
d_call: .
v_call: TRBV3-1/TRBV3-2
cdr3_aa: CASSFWTEEHYGYTF
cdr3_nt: TGTGCCAGCAGTTTTTGGACAGAGGAACACTATGGCTACACCTTC

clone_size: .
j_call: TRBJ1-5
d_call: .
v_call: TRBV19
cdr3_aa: CASSIDLRTVSHQPQHF
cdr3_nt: TGTGCCAGTAGTATAGATTTACGGACAGTTAGCCATCAGCCCCAGCATTTT

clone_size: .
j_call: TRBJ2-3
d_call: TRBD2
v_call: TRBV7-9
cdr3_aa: CASSFSGGADTQYF
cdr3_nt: TGTGCCAGCAGCTTTAGCGGGGGGGCAGATACGCAGTATTTT

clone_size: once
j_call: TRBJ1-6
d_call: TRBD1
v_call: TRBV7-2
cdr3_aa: CASSPRQGGGNSPLHF
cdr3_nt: TGTGCCAGCAGCCCCAGACAGGGTGGAGGTAATTCACCCCTCCACTTT

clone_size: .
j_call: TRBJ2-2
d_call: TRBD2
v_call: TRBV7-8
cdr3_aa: CASSLFRTSGRGTGELFF
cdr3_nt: TGTGCCAGCAGCTTATTCCGGACTAGCGGAAGAGGGACCGGGGAGCTGTTTTTT

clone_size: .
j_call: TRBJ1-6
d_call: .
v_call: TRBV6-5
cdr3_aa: CASRTTGNSPLHF
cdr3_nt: TGTGCCAGCAGAACTACAGGGAATTCACCCCTCCACTTT

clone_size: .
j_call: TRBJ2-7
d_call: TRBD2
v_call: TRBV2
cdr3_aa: CASSESLAGGVYEQYF
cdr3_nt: TGTGCCAGCAGTGAATCCCTAGCGGGAGGGGTCTACGAGCAGTACTTC

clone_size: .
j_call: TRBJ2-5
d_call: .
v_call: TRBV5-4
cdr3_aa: CASSGGTSRTSQETQYF
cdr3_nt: TGTGCCAGCAGCGGGGGGACTTCCCGAACATCCCAAGAGACCCAGTACTTC

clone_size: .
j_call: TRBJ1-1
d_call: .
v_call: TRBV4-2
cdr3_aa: CASSQDFRVTEAFF
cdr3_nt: TGTGCCAGCAGCCAAGATTTTCGGGTCACTGAAGCTTTCTTT

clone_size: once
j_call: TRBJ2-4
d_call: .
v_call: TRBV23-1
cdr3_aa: CASSQSSAPHGLLAKNIQYF
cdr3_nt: TGCGCCAGCAGTCAATCATCAGCCCCCCATGGTCTTTTAGCCAAAAACATTCAGTACTTC

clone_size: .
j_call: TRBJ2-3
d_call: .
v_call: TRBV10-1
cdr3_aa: CADRDSEPTQYF
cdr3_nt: TGCGCCGACCGGGACTCCGAACCTACGCAGTATTTT

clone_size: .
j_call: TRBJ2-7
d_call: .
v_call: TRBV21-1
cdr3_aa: CASGISVNFGTAPYEQYF
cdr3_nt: TGTGCCAGCGGGATTTCCGTCAATTTCGGGACAGCTCCCTACGAGCAGTACTTC

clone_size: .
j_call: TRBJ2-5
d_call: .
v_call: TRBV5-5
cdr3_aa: CASSFRTATQETQYF
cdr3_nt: TGTGCCAGCAGCTTTCGGACAGCAACCCAAGAGACCCAGTACTTC

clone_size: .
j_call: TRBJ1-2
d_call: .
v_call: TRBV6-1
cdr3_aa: CASSEALDGYTF
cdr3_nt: TGTGCCAGCAGTGAAGCGTTGGATGGCTACACCTTC

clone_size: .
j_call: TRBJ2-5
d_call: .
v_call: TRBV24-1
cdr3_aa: CATSESTETQYF
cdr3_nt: TGTGCCACCAGTGAATCTACGGAGACCCAGTACTTC

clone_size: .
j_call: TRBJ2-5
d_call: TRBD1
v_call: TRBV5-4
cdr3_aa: CASSPQDRAEKTQYF
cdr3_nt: TGTGCCAGCAGCCCGCAGGACAGGGCGGAAAAGACCCAGTACTTC

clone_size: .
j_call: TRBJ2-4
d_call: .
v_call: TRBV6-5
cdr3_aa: CASSSGQLAKNIQYF
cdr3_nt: TGTGCCAGCAGTTCGGGTCAACTAGCCAAAAACATTCAGTACTTC

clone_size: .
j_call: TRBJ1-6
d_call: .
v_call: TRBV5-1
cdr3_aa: CASSPTGANSPLHF
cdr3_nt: TGCGCCAGCAGCCCCACAGGAGCCAATTCACCCCTCCACTTT

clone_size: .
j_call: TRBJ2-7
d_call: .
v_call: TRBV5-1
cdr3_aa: CASSLVGDGFEQYF
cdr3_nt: TGCGCCAGCAGCTTGGTAGGCGACGGGTTCGAGCAGTACTTC

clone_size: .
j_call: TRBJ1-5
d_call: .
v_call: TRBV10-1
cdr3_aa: CASRSRESNQPQHF
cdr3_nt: TGCGCCAGCAGGAGTCGGGAGAGCAATCAGCCCCAGCATTTT

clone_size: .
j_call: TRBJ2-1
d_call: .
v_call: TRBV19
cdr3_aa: CASRARGQNNEQFF
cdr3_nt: TGTGCCAGTAGGGCCCGGGGGCAAAACAATGAGCAGTTCTTC

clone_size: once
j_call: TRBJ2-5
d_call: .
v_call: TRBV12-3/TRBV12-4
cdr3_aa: CASSSNTKETQYF
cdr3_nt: TGTGCCAGCAGTTCTAACACAAAAGAGACCCAGTACTTC

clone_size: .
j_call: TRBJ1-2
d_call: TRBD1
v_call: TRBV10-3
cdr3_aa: CAISDGQGSYGYTF
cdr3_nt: TGTGCCATCAGTGACGGACAGGGTTCGTATGGCTACACCTTC

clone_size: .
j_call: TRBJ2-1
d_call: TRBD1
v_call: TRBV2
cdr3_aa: CASSGQGLDEQFF
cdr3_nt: TGTGCCAGCAGTGGACAGGGTTTAGATGAGCAGTTCTTC

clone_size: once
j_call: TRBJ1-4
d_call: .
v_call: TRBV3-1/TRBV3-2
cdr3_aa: CASSQGEGTAKLFF
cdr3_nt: TGTGCCAGCAGCCAAGGTGAGGGAACGGCAAAACTGTTTTTT